The 32 T cell receptor beta chains given below trace back to one sample, sequenced in a study of T cell repertoires in cytomegalovirus infection. One entry per CDR3 protein results from TCRdb running MiXCR on the reads. The sample gives under 850,000 distinct CDR3 sequences, about 33% of which show up once; 18% is in the top ten. Their antigens are not known. Sequenced here: cultured PBMCs, sampled from culture after CMV antigen stimulation. Receptor source: a human donor in good health (CMV status not recorded). Some clones in this sample may be carry-over from other donors' samples.

The chain joins TRBV20-1 to TRBJ1-5, with D tentatively TRBD1 (5 bases). This CDR3 spans 12 amino acids. CDR1 and CDR2 (germline): DFQATT, SNEGSKA (reference sequence). Trimming stripped 1 base from V and 16 bases from J, with 17 bases between. In DNA, the CDR3 is TGCAGTGCTAGAGCCCCATGGGGACGTCTACATTTT. Translation: CSARAPWGRLHF.

This chain connects TRBV11-2 to TRBJ1-4; D possibly corresponds to TRBD1 (6 bases). Germline V gives CDR1 SGHAT, CDR2 FQNNGV. The V and J ends lost 5 bases and 6 bases respectively, with 16 bases between them. The CDR3 covers 15 residues. Written as DNA, the CDR3 is TGTGCCAGCAGCCGGCACATGAGGGGGGATGAAAAACTGTTTTTT. It encodes CASSRHMRGDEKLFF.

This clonotype was seen a handful of times. The chain links TRBV6-1 to TRBJ2-1; 8 bases fit TRBD1. Germline V gene sequence: CDR1 MNHNS, CDR2 SASEGT. The length of the CDR3 is 13 residues. The ends lost 7 bases at V and 4 bases at J; junction bases unmatched: 3. The CDR3 region is CASIWTGYNEQFF. CDR3 sequence (DNA): TGTGCCAGCATTTGGACAGGGTACAATGAGCAGTTCTTC.

This clonotype was seen just once. The gene calls are TRBV7-9 and TRBJ2-7; 9 nucleotides agree with TRBD2. With V trimmed by 4 bases and J by 3 bases, 19 bases remained unmatched. The CDR3 runs to 19 residues. Germline CDR1 SEHNR, CDR2 FQNEAQ (reference sequence). The CDR3 reads CASSSPKRSGRPSLYEQYF. CDR3 nucleotide sequence: TGTGCCAGCAGCTCCCCGAAGAGGAGCGGGAGGCCCTCACTCTACGAGCAGTACTTC.

This rearrangement joins TRBV6-1 to TRBJ1-5, with D maybe TRBD1 (6 bases). The CDR3 has 15 amino acids. The V end lost 5 bases, the J end lost 7 bases, and 18 bases lay between the germline ends. In germline, CDR1 is MNHNS, CDR2 SASEGT. CDR3 coding DNA: TGTGCCAGCAGTTATACAGGGCTGCATCCCCAGCCCCAGCATTTT. Its translation is CASSYTGLHPQPQHF.

There are many counts of this clonotype. The J gene is TRBJ2-5, the V gene TRBV7-2; 9 nucleotides line up with TRBD2. The CDR3 extends over 16 amino acids. From germline, CDR1 is SGHTA and CDR2 FQGNSA. The V segment lost 5 bases and the J segment 2 bases; nucleotides outside the gene matches: 9. The CDR3 nucleotides read TGTGCCAGCAGCAGATACGAGCGGGGGGTTCAAGAGACCCAGTACTTC. Amino acid sequence: CASSRYERGVQETQYF.

This clonotype was seen more than once but under ten times. The V gene is TRBV7-2, the J gene TRBJ2-1, with a tentative D call TRBD2 (6 bases). V lost 3 bases, J lost 0 bases, and 9 bases lay in between. The CDR3 runs 15 residues. Germline V CDR1 and CDR2: SGHTA, FQGNSA. This CDR3 is CASSFQRASYNEQFF. For the CDR3, the DNA is TGTGCCAGCAGCTTTCAGCGGGCCTCCTACAATGAGCAGTTCTTC.

This clonotype was observed many times. The chain recombines TRBV7-6 with TRBJ2-3; D gene unclear. V lost 5 bases and J 6 bases, leaving 9 bases between the germline ends. Germline lookup yields CDR1 SGHVS and CDR2 FNYEAQ. This CDR3 region has 12 residues. The CDR3 region is CASSLRADTQYF. The DNA for the CDR3 is TGTGCCAGCAGCCTCCGTGCGGATACGCAGTATTTT.

This clonotype was observed a handful of times. J is TRBJ2-3 and V is TRBV20-1; D might be TRBD1 (6 bases). The germline CDR1 and CDR2 sequences are DFQATT and SNEGSKA (reference sequence). The V end was cut by 0 bases, the J end by 0 bases, with 7 bases between. The CDR3 runs 14 residues. The CDR3 here is CSARDGQSTDTQYF. DNA of the CDR3: TGCAGTGCTAGAGATGGACAGAGCACAGATACGCAGTATTTT.

This chain connects TRBV19 to TRBJ2-7; D is perhaps TRBD2 (5 bases). Trimming removed 5 bases at V and 1 base at J, with 12 bases between. The CDR3 length is 14 residues. Germline V CDR1 and CDR2: LNHDA, SQIVND (reference sequence). In nucleotides, the CDR3 is TGTGCCAGTAGTCCAGGTGAGGGATCCTACGAGCAGTACTTC. This translates into CASSPGEGSYEQYF.

This clonotype was picked up a small number of times. The chain joins TRBV2 to TRBJ1-3; D not certain. CDR1 and CDR2 from the germline V gene are SNHLY and FYNNEI. CDR3 length equals 10 residues. V lost 6 bases to trimming and J lost 7 bases, with 4 bases between them. In DNA form, the CDR3 reads TGTGCCAGCAGAGGGAACACCATATATTTT. Protein sequence: CASRGNTIYF.

This clonotype was counted only a few times. The V gene is TRBV12-3 or TRBV12-4, the J gene TRBJ2-1, with TRBD1 as a possible D gene (7 bases). The CDR3 totals 16 residues. V was pared by 6 bases and J by 0 bases, with 15 bases between. The CDR3 protein is CASSPGGRSSYNEQFF. The CDR3 DNA sequence: TGTGCCAGCAGCCCAGGGGGGCGGAGCTCCTACAATGAGCAGTTCTTC.

This clonotype has more than one count but fewer than ten. The chain carries TRBV18 and TRBJ2-5; 8 bases map to TRBD2. The CDR3 is made up of 14 amino acids. Looked up from germline, CDR1 is KGHSH and CDR2 is LQKENI. V lost 6 bases, J lost 2 bases, and 5 bases stayed unmatched. The CDR3 loop is CASSLGLDQETQYF. The CDR3 DNA is TGTGCCAGCTCCTTGGGACTAGATCAAGAGACCCAGTACTTC.

This clonotype was found a few times. The chain recombines TRBV19 with TRBJ2-7; 9 bases align to TRBD1. CDR1 is LNHDA and CDR2 is SQIVND in the germline V gene (reference sequence). The CDR3 sequence is 16 residues long. Trimming cost V 1 base and J 1 base; bases outside gene matches: 5. Written as DNA, the CDR3 is TGTGCCAGTAGTATAGCCGGGACAGGGCGGTCCTACGAGCAGTACTTC. Amino acid sequence: CASSIAGTGRSYEQYF. Together with reference TRBV19 and TRBJ2-7, the CDR3 gives the full variable domain: DGGITQSPKYLFRKEGQNVTLSCEQNLNHDAMYWYRQDPGQGLRLIYYSQIVNDFQKGDIAEGYSVSREKKESFPLTVTSAQKNPTAFYLCASSIAGTGRSYEQYFGPGTRLTVT.

With respect to this clonotype: The junction shows a germline mismatch at one end, possibly a read error. Written as DNA, the CDR3 is TGTGCCAGCAGCTTGGAGACAAACTCCTACGAGCAGTACTTC. It encodes CASSLETNSYEQYF. The genes are TRBV5-3 and TRBJ2-7, with D unclear. TRBV5-3 is flagged as an ORF with uncertain function. CDR3 length: 14 residues.

The table lists this clonotype with many counts. The J gene is TRBJ1-4, the V gene TRBV7-9; perhaps TRBD1 as D (5 bases). The CDR3 has 16 amino acids. Germline loops: CDR1 SEHNR, CDR2 FQNEAQ (reference sequence). The ends were cut back, 5 bases at V and 0 bases at J, with 13 bases in the middle. The CDR3, as DNA: TGTGCCAGCAGCCTGACAGCAGGGTCAACTAATGAAAAACTGTTTTTT. Translated: CASSLTAGSTNEKLFF.

Many counts were recorded for this clonotype. The rearrangement joins TRBV7-8 to TRBJ1-5; no clear D. Germline CDR1 is SGHVS and CDR2 is FQNEAQ. Trimming shortened V by 1 base and J by 5 bases, and 12 bases separated the two germline ends. The CDR3 covers 15 residues. In nucleotides, the CDR3 is TGTGCCAGCAGCTTAGACGGGGATTTGGATCAGCCCCAGCATTTT. Translation: CASSLDGDLDQPQHF.

The J gene is TRBJ1-2, the V gene TRBV12-3 or TRBV12-4; possible D gene TRBD1, 6 bases. Between the trimmed V and J ends, which lost 5 bases and 4 bases, there was a span of 20 bases. The CDR3 is made up of 16 amino acids. CDR3 region: CASSPGQRDFVYGYTF. CDR3 bases: TGTGCCAGCAGTCCGGGACAAAGGGATTTCGTCTATGGCTACACCTTC.

In its sample, this clonotype was seen a few times. The chain couples TRBV7-2 to TRBJ2-3; D unresolved. Between the trimmed V and J ends, which lost 5 bases and 6 bases, there was a span of 12 bases. Germline CDR1 and CDR2: SGHTA and FQGNSA. This CDR3 comprises 13 residues. The CDR3 loop reads CASSKQGWDTQYF. Here the CDR3 DNA reads TGTGCCAGCAGCAAACAAGGTTGGGATACGCAGTATTTT.

This clonotype was found a few times. The chain's CDR3 is CASAERGTQYF. The CDR3, as DNA: TGTGCCAGCGCCGAGCGAGGGACCCAGTACTTC. This chain connects TRBV7-2 to TRBJ2-5; D gene ambiguous. This CDR3 comprises 11 residues. Trimming stripped 8 bases from V and 7 bases from J, with 11 bases between. Germline CDR1 and CDR2: SGHTA and FQGNSA.

The chain has TRBV6-8 and TRBJ2-3, with 9 bases aligning to TRBD1. From germline, CDR1 is MNHGY and CDR2 SAAAGT. CDR3 size: 16 residues. After removal of 4 bases from V and 5 bases from J, the junction contained 10 bases not matched to a gene. Here the CDR3 DNA reads TGTGCCAGCAGTTTCCGTCGGACAGGGGTGGGAGATACGCAGTATTTT. As protein: CASSFRRTGVGDTQYF.

This clonotype appeared a few times. CDR3 sequence reads: CASSLGLYDIQYF. CDR3 nucleotides: TGTGCCAGCAGTTTAGGACTGTACGACATTCAGTACTTC. The chain couples TRBV27 to TRBJ2-4, with a weak D call TRBD2 (5 bases). The germline gives CDR1 MNHEY, CDR2 SMNVEV (reference sequence). V was trimmed by 2 bases and J by 8 bases, leaving 10 bases between them. CDR3 length equals 13 residues.

This chain joins TRBV12-3 or TRBV12-4 and TRBJ1-2, with D hard to call. The CDR3 loop spans 16 amino acids. V lost 3 bases and J lost 2, with 16 bases in between. CDR3 bases: TGTGCCAGCAGTTTCGGTCCAGCAACCGTGAACTATGGCTACACCTTC. This translates into CASSFGPATVNYGYTF.

The V and J genes are TRBV20-1 and TRBJ2-3; 8 bases agree with TRBD2. CDR3 length equals 15 residues. Trimming cost V 2 bases and J 5 bases; bases outside gene matches: 9. Germline V gene data show CDR1 as DFQATT and CDR2 as SNEGSKA (reference sequence). CDR3 nucleotides: TGCAGTGCTAGAAACCCGGGGGGGCCGGGAGATACGCAGTATTTT. Amino acids: CSARNPGGPGDTQYF.

The CDR3 coding sequence is TGTGCCAGCAGCCCGGGACTAGCGGGAGGGAAGGGAAACATTCAGTACTTC. Translated: CASSPGLAGGKGNIQYF. This sequence joins TRBV7-2 and TRBJ2-4; 16 nucleotides align to TRBD2. The CDR3 sequence is 17 residues long. Germline-derived CDR1 and CDR2 are SGHTA and FQGNSA. The V and J ends lost 5 bases and 6 bases, in that order; junction bases with no gene match: 7. Variable domain in full (rest from reference TRBV7-2 and TRBJ2-4): GAGVSQSPSNKVTEKGKDVELRCDPISGHTALYWYRQSLGQGLEFLIYFQGNSAPDKSGLPSDRFSAERTGGSVSTLTIQRTQQEDSAVYLCASSPGLAGGKGNIQYFGAGTRLSVL.

J is TRBJ1-2 and V is TRBV12-3 or TRBV12-4, with D perhaps matching TRBD1 (6 bases). V lost 9 bases and J 7 bases, leaving 18 bases between the germline ends. There are 13 residues in the CDR3. The DNA for the CDR3 is TGTGCCAGTCGTCGTTACAGGGAGGGTGGCTACACCTTC. It encodes CASRRYREGGYTF.

V is TRBV7-7 and J is TRBJ2-5, with TRBD1 matching 8 bases. Germline-derived CDR1 and CDR2 are SSHAT and FNYEAQ (reference sequence). This CDR3 spans 12 amino acids. Trimming took 6 bases from V and 9 from J; bases not matched to a gene: 6. CDR3 loop: CASSSGTGPQYF. The CDR3 bases are TGTGCCAGCAGTTCCGGGACAGGTCCCCAGTACTTC.

This clonotype was seen a few times. This chain joins TRBV7-8 and TRBJ1-3; D not resolved. Germline V gives CDR1 SGHVS, CDR2 FQNEAQ. The CDR3 loop spans 14 amino acids. Deletions cut 0 bases from V and 9 bases from J, with 12 bases between. This chain's CDR3 is CASSLALRGGTIYF. The CDR3 DNA is TGTGCCAGCAGCTTAGCCCTCCGGGGTGGCACCATATATTTT. Using reference TRBV7-8 and TRBJ1-3 for the parts outside the CDR3, the full variable domain is GAGVSQSPRYKVAKRGQDVALRCDPISGHVSLFWYQQALGQGPEFLTYFQNEAQLDKSGLPSDRFFAERPEGSVSTLKIQRTQQEDSAVYLCASSLALRGGTIYFGEGSWLTVV.

This clonotype occurred many times. V and J are TRBV7-2 and TRBJ1-1, with D unresolved. CDR1 and CDR2 (germline): SGHTA, FQGNSA. Trimming left V 6 bases short and J 0 bases short, with 23 bases between. The CDR3 loop spans 18 amino acids. The CDR3 nucleotides are TGTGCCAGCAGACCGGGGTTAAAGGACGGAGGGCTGAACACTGAAGCTTTCTTT. Protein: CASRPGLKDGGLNTEAFF.

Note on this clonotype: Its ends do not fully match the called genes, so a read error is possible. The chain links TRBV12-3 or TRBV12-4 to TRBJ1-4; D unresolved. The CDR3 runs 12 residues. The CDR3 nucleotides read TGTGCCAGCAGGCGGGCCGATGAGAAACTGTTTTTT. This gives the protein CASRRADEKLFF.

DNA for the CDR3: TGTGCCAGCACGGACGCAGTGGGGTTGACTGAAGCTTTCTTT. Translation: CASTDAVGLTEAFF. This chain links TRBV12-3 or TRBV12-4 with TRBJ1-1, with D uncertain. The CDR3 is 14 amino acids. The ends were cut back, 7 bases at V and 5 bases at J, with 17 bases in the middle.

V gene TRBV6-1 combines with J gene TRBJ2-1, with D perhaps matching TRBD2 (5 bases). The CDR3 consists of 15 residues. Germline V gene sequence: CDR1 MNHNS, CDR2 SASEGT. V dropped 2 bases and J dropped 9 bases, with 17 bases sitting between them. The CDR3 loop reads CASSERLATISEQFF. The DNA of the CDR3 is TGTGCCAGCAGTGAAAGGTTGGCGACTATAAGTGAGCAGTTCTTC.